Listed below are T cell receptor beta chains from one sample, sequenced in a study of T cell responses to AZD1222 COVID-19 vaccine. The table came from immunoSEQ multiplex PCR; TCRdb's copy has only in-frame clones and leaves some out. The sample lists fewer than 150,000 clones, roughly 93% occurring once. Material: peripheral blood, obtained on day 0 of AZD1222 vaccination. These receptors originate from an adult in good health. The CDR3 runs from the conserved cysteine through the conserved F or W. A D gene is named only where the DNA matches it firmly. Size is stated for part of the rows, as once, few or many counts, or as a class when the clone is expanded.

len,v_gene,j_gene,abundance,d_gene,CDR3aa,CDR3nt
15,TRBV11-2,TRBJ1-1,-,-,CASSPRPGPSTEAFF,TGTGCCAGCAGCCCGCGTCCCGGGCCGTCCACTGAAGCTTTCTTT
14,TRBV5-1,TRBJ1-3,once,-,CASSPSIRGNTIYF,TGCGCCAGCAGCCCGTCAATACGTGGAAACACCATATATTTT
15,TRBV27,TRBJ1-1,-,TRBD1,CASSLEAVGRGLAFF,TGTGCCAGCAGTTTAGAGGCTGTAGGGAGGGGGCTAGCTTTCTTT
16,TRBV4-1,TRBJ2-2,-,TRBD2,CASSSGTSGPTGELFF,TGCGCCAGCAGTTCCGGGACTAGCGGTCCCACCGGGGAGCTGTTTTTT
12,TRBV11-2,TRBJ1-2,-,-,CASKGPADGYTF,TGTGCCAGCAAGGGCCCCGCGGATGGCTACACCTTC
15,TRBV27,TRBJ1-1,once,TRBD1,CASSPRLAGGTEAFF,TGTGCCAGCAGTCCCCGGCTGGCAGGGGGCACTGAAGCTTTCTTT
16,TRBV21-1,TRBJ2-5,-,-,CASSQRLVVCAETQYF,TGTGCCAGCAGCCAACGACTAGTGGTTTGTGCGGAGACCCAGTACTTC
13,TRBV28,TRBJ1-1,-,-,CASRLDGYTEAFF,TGTGCCAGCAGACTTGACGGGTACACTGAAGCTTTCTTT
15,TRBV6-5,TRBJ1-4,-,-,CASKPIKSTNEKLFF,TGTGCCAGCAAGCCGATCAAGTCAACTAATGAAAAACTGTTTTTT
11,TRBV6-5,TRBJ1-1,-,-,CASSYGVAAFF,TGTGCCAGCAGTTACGGGGTCGCGGCTTTCTTT
11,TRBV24-1,TRBJ2-1,-,-,CATSRRDEQFF,TGTGCCACCAGTAGAAGGGATGAGCAGTTCTTC
17,TRBV27,TRBJ2-6,-,-,CASRLREPGSGANVLTF,TGTGCCAGCAGGCTCAGGGAACCAGGCTCTGGGGCCAACGTCCTGACTTTC
13,TRBV11-2,TRBJ2-7,-,-,CASSLEPGSEQYF,TGTGCCAGCAGCTTAGAGCCAGGTAGCGAGCAGTACTTC
17,TRBV13,TRBJ2-7,-,TRBD2,CASSSGGGLAGTYEQYF,TGTGCCAGCAGCTCTGGGGGTGGACTAGCGGGGACCTACGAGCAGTACTTC
16,TRBV4-1,TRBJ1-1,-,TRBD1,CASSHGPHRGNTEAFF,TGCGCCAGCAGCCACGGTCCCCACAGGGGGAACACTGAAGCTTTCTTT
14,TRBV6-5,TRBJ2-4,-,TRBD1,CASSYGQGVGIQYF,TGTGCCAGCAGTTACGGACAGGGGGTTGGGATTCAGTACTTC
13,TRBV28,TRBJ2-7,once,-,CASIGGQSYEQYF,TGTGCCAGCATTGGGGGGCAGTCCTACGAGCAGTACTTC
16,TRBV5-1,TRBJ2-5,-,-,CASSLDQPGRGETQYF,TGCGCCAGCAGCTTGGACCAACCGGGACGGGGGGAGACCCAGTACTTC
15,TRBV28,TRBJ1-1,-,TRBD1,CASKVTGEMNTEAFF,TGTGCCAGCAAAGTAACAGGGGAAATGAACACTGAAGCTTTCTTT
14,TRBV10-3,TRBJ1-1,-,TRBD1,CAIRTGEMGTEAFF,TGTGCCATCAGGACAGGGGAAATGGGTACTGAAGCTTTCTTT
18,TRBV28,TRBJ2-6,once,TRBD2,CASSRAGTSGSGANVLTF,TGTGCCAGCAGTCGAGCCGGGACTAGCGGCTCTGGGGCCAACGTCCTGACTTTC
13,TRBV5-4,TRBJ2-7,once,-,CASSLAGSYEQYF,TGTGCCAGCAGCTTGGCCGGCTCCTACGAGCAGTACTTC
15,TRBV7-6,TRBJ2-1,-,TRBD2,CASSFDGGIYNEQFF,TGTGCCAGCAGTTTCGACGGGGGGATCTACAATGAGCAGTTCTTC
17,TRBV27,TRBJ1-5,-,TRBD1,CASSLEGTGFSNQPQHF,TGTGCCAGCAGTTTAGAAGGGACAGGGTTTAGCAATCAGCCCCAGCATTTT
14,TRBV7-9,TRBJ2-5,once,-,CASSGGRLQETQYF,TGTGCCAGCAGCGGGGGCAGGCTCCAAGAGACCCAGTACTTC
15,TRBV4-2,TRBJ1-1,-,-,CASSQDQGWYTEAFF,TGTGCCAGCAGCCAAGATCAGGGGTGGTACACTGAAGCTTTCTTT
13,TRBV19,TRBJ1-2,-,TRBD1,CASGTGTGYGYTF,TGTGCCAGTGGGACCGGGACAGGGTATGGCTACACCTTC
15,TRBV19,TRBJ1-3,-,TRBD1,CASSTDRGPGNTIYF,TGTGCCAGTAGTACCGACAGGGGGCCTGGAAACACCATATATTTT
15,TRBV7-2,TRBJ2-1,once,-,CASSFFGAAYTEQFF,TGTGCCAGCAGCTTTTTTGGGGCAGCTTATACTGAGCAGTTCTTC
15,TRBV28,TRBJ2-1,-,TRBD2,CASSFPGLAGNEQFF,TGTGCCAGCAGTTTTCCGGGACTAGCTGGCAATGAGCAGTTCTTC
12,TRBV6-5,TRBJ1-2,once,-,CASSRGVYGYTF,TGTGCCAGCAGTAGGGGGGTATACGGCTACACCTTC
15,TRBV25-1,TRBJ1-2,-,-,CASSEFGGRIYGYTF,TGTGCCAGCAGTGAATTTGGGGGGCGGATCTATGGCTACACCTTC
16,TRBV5-4,TRBJ2-7,-,TRBD2,CASSPTGGGTSYEQYF,TGTGCCAGCAGCCCGACCGGCGGGGGGACCTCCTACGAGCAGTACTTC
14,TRBV6-5,TRBJ1-2,-,-,CASSYSTGIDGYTF,TGTGCCAGCAGTTACTCCACAGGGATCGATGGCTACACCTTC
16,TRBV28,TRBJ2-1,-,TRBD1,CASRPPPGQGYNEQFF,TGTGCCAGCAGGCCCCCCCCCGGACAGGGCTACAATGAGCAGTTCTTC